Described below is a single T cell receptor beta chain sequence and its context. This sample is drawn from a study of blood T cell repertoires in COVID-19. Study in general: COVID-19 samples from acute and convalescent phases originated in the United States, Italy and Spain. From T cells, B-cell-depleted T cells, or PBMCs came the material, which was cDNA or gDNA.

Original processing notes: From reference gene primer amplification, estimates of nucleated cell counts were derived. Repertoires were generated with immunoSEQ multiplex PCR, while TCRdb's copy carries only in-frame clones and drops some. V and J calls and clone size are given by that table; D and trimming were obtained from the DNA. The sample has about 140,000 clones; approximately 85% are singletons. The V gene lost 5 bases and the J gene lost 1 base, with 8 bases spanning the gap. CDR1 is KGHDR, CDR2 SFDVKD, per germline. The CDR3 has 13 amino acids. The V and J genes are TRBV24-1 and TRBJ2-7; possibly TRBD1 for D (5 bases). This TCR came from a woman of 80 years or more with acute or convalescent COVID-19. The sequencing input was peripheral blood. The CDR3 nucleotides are TGTGCCACCAGTGGGGGCCCTTCCTACGAGCAGTACTTC. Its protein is CATSGGPSYEQYF.